This is a list of T cell receptor beta chains from one sample in a study of cytomegalovirus exposure and HLA in healthy donors. Repertoires were generated with immunoSEQ multiplex PCR, while TCRdb's copy carries only in-frame clones and drops some. The sample has approximately 100,000 clones. The specimen was PBMCs. The source is a man between 50 and 59 years old in good health and CMV-seropositive. Each CDR3 is given with its conserved first and last residue. A D gene is named only where the DNA matches it firmly.

NA TRBJ1-2 TRBV7-2 TGTGCCAGCAGCTTAATCGTGTCGCCAGCTAACTATGGCTACACCTTC CASSLIVSPANYGYTF
NA TRBJ1-5 TRBV4-1 TGCGCCAGCAGCCATACAGGAAATCAGCCCCAGCATTTT CASSHTGNQPQHF
NA TRBJ2-5 TRBV29-1 TGCAGCGTCTACTGGGAGACCCAGTACTTC CSVYWETQYF
TRBD2 TRBJ2-1 TRBV7-2 TGTGCCAGCACCATCTATAGCGGGAGTTCGGTAAATGAGCAGTTCTTC CASTIYSGSSVNEQFF
NA TRBJ2-1 TRBV6-5 TGTGCCAGCAGTTACTCAACACTAGTGGACTACAATGAGCAGTTCTTC CASSYSTLVDYNEQFF
TRBD1 TRBJ1-5 TRBV23-1 TGCGCCAGCAGTCGGGACAGGGGGCTCAGCAATCAGCCCCAGCATTTT CASSRDRGLSNQPQHF
TRBD2 TRBJ2-7 TRBV27 TGTGCCAGCAGTTCCACCCTAGCGGGAGATAACGAGCAGTACTTC CASSSTLAGDNEQYF
NA TRBJ2-1 TRBV7-2 TGTGCCAGCAGCTTAGTTGGCAGCGACCGGGGATACAATGAGCAGTTCTTC CASSLVGSDRGYNEQFF
NA TRBJ1-3 TRBV27 TGTGCCAGCAGTCCCGGTGGAAACACCATATATTTT CASSPGGNTIYF
NA TRBJ1-5 TRBV5-8 TGTGCCAGCGGGAGATTGGACAGTAGCAATCAGCCCCAGCATTTT CASGRLDSSNQPQHF
NA TRBJ2-1 TRBV29-1 TGCAGCGTAGAGCGGACCTACAATGAGCAGTTCTTC CSVERTYNEQFF
NA TRBJ1-3 TRBV5-1 TGCGCCAGCAGCTTGGCAGGGCCCTCTCTTGGAAACACCATATATTTT CASSLAGPSLGNTIYF
TRBD2 TRBJ2-1 TRBV4-3 TGCGCCAGCAGCCAAGATCTACTAGCGGAGGACTATGAGCAGTTCTTC CASSQDLLAEDYEQFF
TRBD2 TRBJ2-1 TRBV4-2 TGTGCCAGCAGCCAGGCCGGAACTAGCGGGAGGGTTGGTGAGCAGTTCTTC CASSQAGTSGRVGEQFF
NA TRBJ2-2 TRBV29-1 TGCAGCGCGGGGGACGCATTATGGGCCGGGGAGCTGTTTTTT CSAGDALWAGELFF
NA TRBJ2-5 TRBV11-2 TGTGCCAGCAGCTTAAGCAGGGTCGAGACCCAGTACTTC CASSLSRVETQYF
TRBD2 TRBJ2-5 TRBV5-6 TGTGCCAGCAGCTTGACGACTAGCGGGAGAGTGTCGGAAGAGACCCAGTACTTC CASSLTTSGRVSEETQYF
NA TRBJ2-1 TRBV30 TGTGCCTGGAGCAGGAATGAGTTGAATGAGCAGTTCTTC CAWSRNELNEQFF
TRBD1 TRBJ1-1 TRBV12-5 TGTGCTAGCGGCGACAGGGAGAACACTGAAGCTTTCTTT CASGDRENTEAFF
NA TRBJ2-1 TRBV9 TGTGCCAGCAGCGTAGACCCGGGGGGCTATGAGCAGTTCTTC CASSVDPGGYEQFF
NA TRBJ2-5 TRBV4-1 TGCGCCAGCAGCCTATCCCCGGTTGCCCAAGAGACCCAGTACTTC CASSLSPVAQETQYF
TRBD1 TRBJ2-7 TRBV9 TGTGCCAGCAGCGCGGGGGGACAGGGTGGGTACGAGCAGTACTTC CASSAGGQGGYEQYF
NA TRBJ1-1 TRBV18 TGTGCCAACCGACAGAGCGAGAACACTGAAGCTTTCTTT CANRQSENTEAFF
TRBD2 TRBJ2-3 TRBV11-3 TGTGCCAGCAGCTTTGGGCGGGAGACCACAGATACGCAGTATTTT CASSFGRETTDTQYF
TRBD2 TRBJ2-7 TRBV4-3 TGCGCCAGCAGCCAAGACCTAGCGGGAGGCTACGAGCAGTACTTC CASSQDLAGGYEQYF
TRBD1 TRBJ1-5 TRBV19 TGTGCCAGTAGACAGGGGGCGTATAGCAATCAGCCCCAGCATTTT CASRQGAYSNQPQHF
TRBD1 TRBJ1-2 TRBV7-2 TGTGCCAGCAGCTCCCAGACAGGGGGCCATTCCTATGGCTACACCTTC CASSSQTGGHSYGYTF
TRBD2 TRBJ2-3 TRBV9 TGTGCCAGCAGCGTAGATGGGCGGGAGAGGGGTACGCAGTATTTT CASSVDGRERGTQYF
TRBD1 TRBJ1-4 TRBV7-9 TGTGCCAGCAGCTTAAGGACAGGGGTTAATGAAAAACTGTTTTTT CASSLRTGVNEKLFF
TRBD2 TRBJ2-3 TRBV11-3 TGTGCCAGCAGCTTATTGATGGGTAGCGGGATTCCAGATACGCAGTATTTT CASSLLMGSGIPDTQYF
TRBD2 TRBJ2-1 TRBV27 TGTGCCAGCAGTTTTCCTGGGGGGAGGGCATACAATGAGCAGTTCTTC CASSFPGGRAYNEQFF
NA TRBJ1-1 TRBV19 TGTGCCAGTAGTATTTTCTGGAACACTGAAGCTTTCTTT CASSIFWNTEAFF
TRBD1 TRBJ1-5 TRBV19 TGTGCCAGTACTTTGACAGGGGATAATCAGCCCCAGCATTTT CASTLTGDNQPQHF
TRBD1 TRBJ1-5 TRBV6-5 TGTGCCAGCAGTTACTCGGGGGACAGGGTTCAGCCCCAGCATTTT CASSYSGDRVQPQHF
TRBD2 TRBJ2-2 TRBV4-1 TGCGCCAGCAGCCAGCTTCCACCGGGACTAGCGGGAGGGCGGACCGGGGAGCTGTTTTTT CASSQLPPGLAGGRTGELFF
NA TRBJ2-2 TRBV19 TGTGCCAGTAATCTGAACACCGGGGAGCTGTTTTTT CASNLNTGELFF
NA TRBJ1-2 TRBV5-4 TGTGCCAGCAGCTCCATGGGAGGTGATGGCTACACCTTC CASSSMGGDGYTF
TRBD2 TRBJ2-7 TRBV27 TGTGCCAGCAGTCTCAGTGCGGGGGACGAGCAGTACTTC CASSLSAGDEQYF
NA TRBJ1-1 TRBV13 TGTGCCAGCAGCTCCCCGGGAATTAACACTGAAGCTTTCTTT CASSSPGINTEAFF
NA TRBJ1-2 TRBV27 TGTGCCAGCAGTTTCTTGGGGAGGTGGAATGGCTACACCTTC CASSFLGRWNGYTF
NA TRBJ2-1 TRBV5-1 TGCGCCAGCAGCTTGGGAGTAGTGATGAACAATGAGCAGTTCTTC CASSLGVVMNNEQFF
NA TRBJ1-2 TRBV6-6 TGTGCCAGCAGCCGGGGGGGTCCCAACTATGGCTACACCTTC CASSRGGPNYGYTF
NA TRBJ2-7 TRBV18 TGTGCCAGCTCACCCAGCGGTAGCTCCTACGAGCAGTACTTC CASSPSGSSYEQYF
TRBD1 TRBJ2-2 TRBV18 TGTGCCAGCTCACCCTCAGTGGGACAGGGGAACACCGGGGAGCTGTTTTTT CASSPSVGQGNTGELFF
TRBD2 TRBJ2-7 TRBV9 TGTGCCAGCAGCGTAGACCTAGCGGGAGGGGCCTACGAGCAGTACTTC CASSVDLAGGAYEQYF